Below, 11 T cell receptor beta chains from the same sample are listed, as sequenced in a study of blood T cells in healthy people across ages. Primed by a sample-barcoded 5' primer and a J-beta primer mix, a second PCR proceeded for about 6 to 12 cycles. In TCRdb, the 5' RACE reads were re-called with MiXCR into one record per CDR3 protein. Of 1 million to 1.2 million distinct CDR3 sequences listed, under 40% are singletons. Sample: blood. Receptors were obtained from a man aged 18 to 30 in good health.

The V and J genes are TRBV19 and TRBJ2-2; TRBD1 might be the D (6 bases). CDR1 is LNHDA, CDR2 SQIVND, per germline (reference sequence). This CDR3 is built from 14 residues. Deletions cut 6 bases from V and 5 bases from J, with 13 bases between. The CDR3 bases are TGTGCCAGTAGAGGACAGTGGTCGACCGGGGAGCTGTTTTTT. Encoded protein: CASRGQWSTGELFF.

DNA for the CDR3: TGCAGTGCTAGAGCTTCCGGGGGCGCGGATGGCTACACCTTC. Translation: CSARASGGADGYTF. The chain has TRBV20-1 and TRBJ1-2; D might be TRBD1 (6 bases). This CDR3 has 14 residues. Trimming shortened V by 1 base and J by 6 bases, and 15 bases separated the two germline ends. CDR1 is DFQATT and CDR2 is SNEGSKA in the germline V gene (reference sequence).

This clonotype was observed at least ten times. The chain links TRBV7-9 to TRBJ1-4, with D possibly TRBD1 on 5 matching bases. The CDR3 sequence is 16 residues long. Trimming removed 4 bases at V and 7 bases at J, with 19 bases between. In germline, CDR1 is SEHNR, CDR2 FQNEAQ (reference sequence). The CDR3 is CASSSSLGGSGEKLFF. For the CDR3, the DNA is TGTGCCAGCAGCTCCTCTCTGGGGGGAAGCGGTGAAAAACTGTTTTTT.

Regarding this clonotype: Being one base from a much bigger clone, this may be a read error. This chain links TRBV12-3 or TRBV12-4 with TRBJ1-2, with 12 bases aligning to TRBD1. The CDR3 has 14 amino acids. With V trimmed by 7 bases and J by 4 bases, 4 bases remained unmatched. The DNA for the CDR3 is TGTGCCAGCAAGCCGGGACAGGGGGCCTATGGCTACACCTTC. It is translated as CASKPGQGAYGYTF.

The chain employs TRBV27 and TRBJ1-6, with 7 positions matching TRBD1. The V gene end was trimmed by 6 bases and the J gene end by 0 bases; junction bases not matched to a gene: 11. CDR1 is MNHEY and CDR2 is SMNVEV in the germline V gene (reference sequence). The CDR3 sequence is 18 residues long. The CDR3 region is CASRRGQIVSSYNSPLHF. The CDR3 DNA follows: TGTGCCAGCAGAAGGGGACAGATCGTAAGCTCCTATAATTCACCCCTCCACTTT.

This chain connects TRBV18 to TRBJ1-1; possibly TRBD1 for D (5 bases). The V and J ends lost 6 bases and 3 bases respectively, with 11 bases between them. The V gene's germline CDR1 is KGHSH and CDR2 LQKENI. The CDR3 runs to 13 residues. The CDR3: CASSGREDTEAFF. As DNA, the CDR3 is TGTGCCAGCTCCGGCAGGGAAGACACTGAAGCTTTCTTT.

This clonotype was detected once. Written as DNA, the CDR3 is TGCGCCAGCAGCCACCCGTCAAATACCGGGAACACTGAAGCTTTCTTT. It encodes CASSHPSNTGNTEAFF. This chain connects TRBV4-1 to TRBJ1-1; D gene ambiguous. CDR3 length equals 16 residues. The germline CDR1 and CDR2 sequences are MGHRA and YSYEKL. V was pared by 3 bases and J by 1 base, with 15 bases between.

The chain's CDR3 is CAVSPWDSRKRGTEAFF. CDR3 sequence (DNA): TGTGCCGTCTCCCCTTGGGACAGCCGTAAAAGGGGGACTGAAGCTTTCTTT. This sequence joins TRBV10-3 and TRBJ1-1; 7 nucleotides align to TRBD1. This CDR3 region has 17 residues. Losses at the gene ends were 11 bases for V and 5 bases for J; bases not matched to a gene: 23. The germline CDR1 and CDR2 sequences are ENHRY and SYGVKD.

This clonotype was seen many times. This chain connects TRBV11-2 to TRBJ2-5; possibly TRBD1 or TRBD2 for D (5 bases each). CDR1 SGHAT and CDR2 FQNNGV come from the germline V gene. This CDR3 is built from 13 residues. V gave up 5 bases and J gave up 3 bases, with 10 bases separating them. The CDR3 loop reads CASSPLGEETQYF. The CDR3 DNA follows: TGTGCCAGCAGCCCCTTGGGGGAAGAGACCCAGTACTTC.

The rearrangement joins TRBV24-1 to TRBJ2-1; the match to TRBD1 covers 8 bases. Germline trimming cut 4 bases from V and 4 bases from J; bases unmatched to any gene: 8. Germline CDR1 is KGHDR and CDR2 is SFDVKD. The CDR3 loop spans 16 amino acids. CDR3 in DNA: TGTGCCACCAGTGACTCCGAGACAGGGGAGTACAATGAGCAGTTCTTC. It codes for CATSDSETGEYNEQFF.

This clonotype was seen a few times. The V gene is TRBV28, the J gene TRBJ1-1; TRBD1 agrees at 9 bases. Trimming took 6 bases from V and 1 from J; bases not matched to a gene: 12. Germline V gene sequence: CDR1 MDHEN, CDR2 SYDVKM. The CDR3 length is 17 residues. The CDR3 is CASSPRGQGPWNTEAFF. The CDR3, as DNA: TGTGCCAGCAGCCCCCGGGGACAGGGTCCGTGGAACACTGAAGCTTTCTTT.